Presented here are 26 T cell receptor beta chains from one specimen sequenced in a study of T cells in Graves' hyperthyroidism and ophthalmopathy (dated by TCRdb to between 2018 and 2021). Library preparation employed multiplex PCR. Instrument used: Illumina HiSeq 2000. TCR beta CDR3 regions were amplified from RNA transcripts. For the first round of RT-PCR on the TCR CDR3, the HTBI primer set was used together with the Qiagen OneStep RT-PCR kit. TCRdb's own reprocessing of the public reads used fastp at Q25 and MiXCR and kept productive beta chains. Each record represents a unique CDR3 protein, reported with the most common genes and DNA among its rows. The sample table contains approximately 600,000 distinct CDR3 sequences; only one count was recorded for approximately 13% of them. 5.8% of the sample is taken by the ten largest. Sample: blood. All receptors derive from a woman younger than 45 with Graves' hyperthyroidism that later progressed to Graves' ophthalmopathy.

This clonotype was counted ten times or more. The chain combines TRBV6-1 with TRBJ1-5; possibly TRBD1 for D (6 bases). CDR1 and CDR2 from the germline V gene are MNHNS and SASEGT. This CDR3 contains 15 residues. The V and J ends lost 5 bases and 6 bases respectively, with 17 bases between them. The CDR3 DNA reads TGTGCCAGCAGTTCACAGGGTGGCGCGGGTCAGCCCCAGCATTTT. Protein: CASSSQGGAGQPQHF.

This clonotype came up many times. V usage is TRBV7-2 and J usage is TRBJ2-3, with D hard to call. V lost 10 bases and J lost 1, with 15 bases in between. CDR1 is SGHTA and CDR2 is FQGNSA in the germline V gene. The CDR3 is 14 residues long. The CDR3 region has the DNA TGTGCCACTACGCCTAGTGGGGGCACAGATACGCAGTATTTT. Its protein product is CATTPSGGTDTQYF.

Regarding this clonotype: This may stem from a read error, because a much larger clone lies one nucleotide away. The chain is built from TRBV12-5 and TRBJ1-1, with D possibly matching TRBD1 (5 bases). Germline assignment: CDR1 LGHNT and CDR2 FRNRAP. The CDR3 totals 14 residues. The CDR3 loop is CAGGLDGANTEAFF. In DNA, the CDR3 is TGTGCTGGTGGCTTGGACGGGGCCAACACTGAAGCTTTCTTT.

With regard to this clonotype: One end of the junction does not line up with germline, which may come from a read error. This chain joins TRBV29-1 and TRBJ2-3; 10 nucleotides agree with TRBD2. Germline loops: CDR1 SQVTM, CDR2 ANQGSEA. The CDR3 sequence is 15 residues long. CDR3 in amino acids: CSAEILAGSTDTQYF. The CDR3 DNA is TGCAGCGCTGAAATACTAGCGGGGAGCACAGATACGCAGTATTTT.

This clonotype was counted between two and nine times. The chain joins TRBV20-1 to TRBJ2-1; possibly TRBD2 for D (5 bases). The CDR3 has 15 residues. Per the germline V gene, CDR1 is DFQATT and CDR2 is SNEGSKA (reference sequence). Trimming left V 0 bases short and J 4 bases short, with 13 bases between. The CDR3 nucleotides read TGCAGTGCTAGAGATCAAGGTAGCGCGTACAATGAGCAGTTCTTC. Its translation is CSARDQGSAYNEQFF.

This clonotype was observed many times. This chain joins TRBV12-3 or TRBV12-4 and TRBJ1-1; 7 nucleotides agree with TRBD1. The CDR3 is made up of 13 amino acids. V was pared by 10 bases and J by 1 base, with 6 bases of the junction left unmatched. This CDR3 is CATEGQTNTEAFF. The CDR3 DNA reads as TGTGCCACCGAGGGACAGACGAACACTGAAGCTTTCTTT.

This clonotype was seen many times. The chain has TRBV30 and TRBJ1-5; a possible D gene is TRBD1 (5 bases). V was trimmed by 2 bases and J by 2 bases, leaving 13 bases between them. Germline CDR1 GTSNPN, CDR2 SVGIG (reference sequence). This CDR3 contains 15 residues. The CDR3 sequence is CAWSRGFQGNQPQHF. The DNA of the CDR3 is TGTGCCTGGAGTAGGGGTTTCCAGGGCAATCAGCCCCAGCATTTT.

The chain recombines TRBV7-9 with TRBJ1-1; no firm D call. Germline CDR1 reads SEHNR; CDR2 reads FQNEAQ (reference sequence). The CDR3 sequence is 13 residues long. V gave up 8 bases and J gave up 1 base, with 11 bases separating them. The DNA for the CDR3 is TGTGCCAGCCAAAAGAAGGAGAACACTGAAGCTTTCTTT. It specifies CASQKKENTEAFF.

This clonotype was counted between two and nine times. The V and J genes are TRBV4-3 and TRBJ2-7, with 7 bases aligning to TRBD2. Germline CDR1 and CDR2: LGHNA and YSLEER. V trimming: 0 bases; J trimming: 4 bases; junction bases outside the gene matches: 6. CDR3 size: 15 residues. As DNA, the CDR3 is TGCGCCAGCAGCCAAGATATCCCTAGCGGATACGAGCAGTACTTC. Its translation is CASSQDIPSGYEQYF.

This clonotype was observed many times. The V call is TRBV27, the J call TRBJ1-6; tentative D call: TRBD1 (5 bases). Trimming took 1 base from V and 9 from J, leaving 13 bases between them. The CDR3 loop spans 15 amino acids. Germline-derived CDR1 and CDR2 are MNHEY and SMNVEV (reference sequence). Here the CDR3 reads CASSLFGGESSPLHF. CDR3 DNA sequence: TGTGCCAGCAGTTTATTTGGGGGAGAGAGTTCACCCCTCCACTTT.

The chain combines TRBV12-3 or TRBV12-4 with TRBJ2-7, with 9 nucleotides matching TRBD1. The CDR3 runs to 15 residues. V lost 6 bases and J lost 5; bases outside the gene matches: 11. In DNA form, the CDR3 reads TGTGCCAGCAGACAGGGGACAGGGCTTCTCCACGAGCAGTACTTC. Its translation: CASRQGTGLLHEQYF.

The table lists this clonotype with a few counts. The chain employs TRBV20-1 and TRBJ2-3, with TRBD2 matching 11 bases. This CDR3 spans 19 amino acids. V dropped 3 bases and J dropped 6; count of bases not matched to a gene: 20. Germline V lookup: CDR1 DFQATT, CDR2 SNEGSKA (reference sequence). The CDR3 spells CSASGSPLLAGGPIDTQYF. CDR3 DNA: TGCAGTGCTAGCGGAAGCCCTCTATTAGCGGGAGGGCCAATTGATACGCAGTATTTT.

This rearrangement joins TRBV28 to TRBJ2-2; TRBD1 matches at 8 bases. V lost 4 bases to trimming and J lost 15 bases; unmatched junction nucleotides: 10. This CDR3 spans 13 amino acids. Germline V lookup: CDR1 MDHEN, CDR2 SYDVKM. The CDR3 nucleotides read TGTGCCAGCAGTTCAGCGAGGACAGGGTGGGTGTTTTTT. The encoded protein is CASSSARTGWVFF.

In its sample, this clonotype was seen many times. CDR3 DNA: TGTGCCTGGAGTTCCGACAGGGTGGGCATTCAGTACTTC. It codes for CAWSSDRVGIQYF. The gene calls are TRBV30 and TRBJ2-4, with TRBD1 identical over 7 bases. The CDR3 totals 13 residues. The trim removed 2 bases at V and 9 bases at J, leaving 7 bases unmatched. Germline V gene lookup returns CDR1 GTSNPN and CDR2 SVGIG (reference sequence).

This clonotype was counted at least ten times. The chain joins TRBV15 to TRBJ1-1; 7 bases align to TRBD1. CDR1 LNHNV and CDR2 YYDKDF come from the germline V gene (reference sequence). This CDR3 has 13 residues. With 4 bases clipped from V and 5 bases from J, the junction kept 4 bases outside the gene matches. CDR3 nucleotides: TGTGCCACCAGCAAGGGGGCAGTGACTGAAGCTTTCTTT. This sequence encodes CATSKGAVTEAFF.

The chain has TRBV7-3 and TRBJ1-5; D is ambiguous. The CDR3 spans 13 residues. V was clipped by 4 bases and J by 7 bases, with 11 bases between them. The germline V gene has CDR1 SGHTA and CDR2 FQGTGA. The CDR3 DNA sequence: TGTGCCAGCAGCTCTTCTCCACTCCAGCCCCAGCATTTT. Residues: CASSSSPLQPQHF. The variable domain in full, completed from reference TRBV7-3 and TRBJ1-5, reads GAGVSQTPSNKVTEKGKYVELRCDPISGHTALYWYRQSLGQGPEFLIYFQGTGAADDSGLPNDRFFAVRPEGSVSTLKIQRTERGDSAVYLCASSSSPLQPQHFGDGTRLSIL.

This clonotype showed up many times. CDR3 amino acids: CASSPGAEETQYF. CDR3 bases: TGTGCCAGCAGTCCAGGGGCCGAGGAGACCCAGTACTTC. The chain combines TRBV12-3 or TRBV12-4 with TRBJ2-5; possibly TRBD1 for D (6 bases). CDR3 length: 13 residues. V was shortened by 5 bases and J by 5 bases, with 12 bases between the two germline ends.

This clonotype was counted a few times. The rearrangement joins TRBV19 to TRBJ2-3; D is possibly TRBD1 (5 bases). V lost 3 bases to trimming and J lost 3 bases, with 13 bases between them. Germline V gene lookup returns CDR1 LNHDA and CDR2 SQIVND (reference sequence). The CDR3 runs to 15 residues. Here the CDR3 reads CASSIIGARTDTQYF. In DNA form, the CDR3 reads TGTGCCAGTAGTATCATAGGGGCGCGTACAGATACGCAGTATTTT.

This clonotype appeared a few times. V usage is TRBV30 and J usage is TRBJ1-6; no firm D call. CDR3 length: 13 amino acids. Germline V CDR1 and CDR2: GTSNPN, SVGIG (reference sequence). Between the trimmed V and J ends, which lost 4 bases and 8 bases, there was a span of 12 bases. The CDR3 protein is CAWTRDTYSPLHF. The CDR3 DNA is TGTGCCTGGACCCGGGATACTTATTCACCCCTCCACTTT.

There are many counts of this clonotype. CDR3 sequence reads: CASSLNRWGTGDDQPQHF. In DNA, the CDR3 is TGTGCCAGCAGTTTAAATCGTTGGGGGACAGGGGATGATCAGCCCCAGCATTTT. This chain joins TRBV28 and TRBJ1-5, with TRBD1 identical over 10 bases. This CDR3 has 18 amino acids. With 2 bases clipped from V and 5 bases from J, the junction kept 12 bases outside the gene matches. Germline loops: CDR1 MDHEN, CDR2 SYDVKM. Filled out from reference TRBV28 and TRBJ1-5, the complete variable domain reads DVKVTQSSRYLVKRTGEKVFLECVQDMDHENMFWYRQDPGLGLRLIYFSYDVKMKEKGDIPEGYSVSREKKERFSLILESASTNQTSMYLCASSLNRWGTGDDQPQHFGDGTRLSIL.

This clonotype was recorded many times. The chain carries TRBV11-3 and TRBJ2-7; 10 nucleotides match TRBD2. The J segment lost 6 bases and the V segment lost 2 bases, leaving 16 bases of the junction unmatched. Germline-derived CDR1 and CDR2 are SGHNT and YENEEA. The CDR3 length is 18 residues. CDR3 sequence (DNA): TGTGCCAGCAGCTTACTTCGCGCTAGCGGGAGTTCGTTTGCCGAGCAGTACTTC. It yields the protein CASSLLRASGSSFAEQYF.

This clonotype showed up many times. At one of its ends the junction is not consistent with the germline gene, which may arise from a read error. The chain is built from TRBV28 and TRBJ1-1; tentative D call: TRBD1 (5 bases). CDR1 is MDHEN and CDR2 is SYDVKM in the germline V gene. CDR3 length equals 14 residues. CDR3 sequence (DNA): TGTGCCAGCAGGGGAACACAGGTGAACCCTGAAGCTTTCTTT. Translated, it gives CASRGTQVNPEAFF.

V is TRBV20-1 and J is TRBJ2-4; 7 bases are a match to TRBD1. After removal of 4 bases from V and 6 bases from J, the junction contained 9 bases not matched to a gene. The CDR3 extends over 14 amino acids. Germline V lookup: CDR1 DFQATT, CDR2 SNEGSKA (reference sequence). The CDR3 reads CSAIPPGQRNIQYF. The CDR3 DNA follows: TGCAGTGCTATCCCCCCGGGACAGAGAAACATTCAGTACTTC.

This clonotype was detected ten times or more. This chain joins TRBV12-3 or TRBV12-4 and TRBJ1-5; TRBD1 matches at 8 bases. The junction had 3 bases not matched to a gene; V was cut back by 2 bases and J by 6 bases. This CDR3 is 14 amino acids long. CDR3 DNA sequence: TGTGCCAGCAGTTTATCAGGGGGCAGTCAGCCCCAGCATTTT. It codes for CASSLSGGSQPQHF.

This clonotype was seen ten or more times. The V and J genes are TRBV3-1 and TRBJ1-2; TRBD1 might be the D (5 bases). The CDR3 has 15 residues. Trimming removed 6 bases from V and 2 bases from J, with 16 bases in between. The germline CDR1 and CDR2 sequences are LGHDT and YNNKEL (reference sequence). CDR3 protein: CASSDSSYRNYGYTF. CDR3 coding DNA: TGTGCCAGCAGTGACAGTTCTTATCGCAACTATGGCTACACCTTC.

This clonotype showed up many times. The J gene is TRBJ2-1, the V gene TRBV11-3; D is possibly TRBD2 (5 bases). The CDR3 consists of 12 residues. The germline V and J ends were trimmed by 8 bases and 7 bases, with 12 bases remaining between them. Germline loops: CDR1 SGHNT, CDR2 YENEEA. CDR3 sequence (DNA): TGTGCCAGCCGAAGGACTGGAAATGAGCAGTTCTTC. Translated: CASRRTGNEQFF.